The present T cell receptor (beta chain) was sequenced within a study of blood T cell repertoires in COVID-19. The wider study: Sites in the United States, Italy and Spain provided acute and convalescent COVID-19 samples.

Germline assignment: CDR1 GTSNPN and CDR2 SVGIG (reference sequence). The ends lost 3 bases at V and 7 bases at J; junction bases unmatched: 2. The CDR3 runs to 12 residues. Methods used by the authors: Amplification of reference gene primers was used by the study to estimate nucleated cell counts. TCRdb's table, derived via immunoSEQ multiplex PCR, lists solely in-frame clones and lacks some. V, J and clone size were drawn from that table, and D and trimming were deduced from the DNA. This sample carries some 22,000 clones, under 90% of them seen once, and the ten largest clones take 18%. This clone was detected once.

The rearrangement uses TRBV30 and TRBJ2-3, with 9 positions matching TRBD2. Sequenced sample: peripheral blood. This receptor was obtained from a woman aged 80 or over with acute or convalescent COVID-19. This CDR3 reads CAWRASGNTQYF. CDR3 DNA: TGTGCCTGGAGAGCTAGCGGGAATACGCAGTATTTT.